Listed here is a single T cell receptor (beta chain). Its target is not known. Use of 60 Vbeta and 13 Jbeta primers characterized the PCR. In the original analysis: Roughly 9.9 million shared chains were among the approximately 80 million unique TCR beta chains that a later analysis counted. Repertoires were generated with immunoSEQ multiplex PCR, while TCRdb's copy carries only in-frame clones and drops some. The DNA was the basis for D and trimming; V, J and clone size are from that table. Found here are hundreds of thousands of clones, just over 70% of them singletons; the top ten hold 2% to 2.5%. The record originates from a study of cytomegalovirus exposure and HLA in healthy donors. Broader study findings: Fewer N-insertions (relative to the approximately 670-donor mean) were reportedly seen in an Asian-associated ancestry cluster in a later analysis. In a later analysis, across HLA loci, associated TCR counts were highest for DRB1, lowest for HLA-C.

Trimming took 5 bases from V and 3 from J, leaving 6 bases between them. The CDR3 sequence is 11 residues long. CDR1 and CDR2 (germline): DFQATT, SNEGSKA (reference sequence). The chain has TRBV20-1 and TRBJ2-3; tentative D call: TRBD2 (5 bases). This clonotype was obtained from a female donor in good health and CMV-seronegative. The material sequenced was PBMCs. The CDR3 coding sequence is TGCAGTGCTGAGGGAACAGATACGCAGTATTTT. It is translated as CSAEGTDTQYF.